The next 29 T cell receptor beta chains were all read from a single sample in a study of response to subunit inactivated influenza vaccine. TCRdb reprocessed the RT-PCR reads with MiXCR, giving one entry per CDR3 protein. In the table there are hundreds of thousands of distinct CDR3 sequences, 7.5% to 8.5% of which are singletons. Material: PBMCs from blood, obtained roughly 24 months after vaccination. The receptors come from a man between 50 and 75 years old who received an inactivated influenza vaccine.

The table lists this clonotype with a few counts. DNA for the CDR3: TGCAGTGCTCCGGACAGGATTTCACTTTCCTACGAGCAGTACTTC. Its translation: CSAPDRISLSYEQYF. The chain links TRBV20-1 to TRBJ2-7, with 7 bases aligning to TRBD1. V dropped 5 bases and J dropped 1; count of bases not matched to a gene: 11. CDR3 length equals 15 residues. Germline values: CDR1 DFQATT, CDR2 SNEGSKA (reference sequence).

At least ten counts were recorded for this clonotype. The chain recombines TRBV3-1 with TRBJ2-6, with 9 positions matching TRBD2. CDR3 length: 16 residues. V was pared by 4 bases and J by 0 bases, with 1 base of the junction left unmatched. Per the germline V gene, CDR1 is LGHDT and CDR2 is YNNKEL (reference sequence). CDR3 in DNA: TGTGCCAGCAGCCGTAGCGGGAGCTCTGGGGCCAACGTCCTGACTTTC. Translated: CASSRSGSSGANVLTF.

This clonotype was seen many times. J is TRBJ2-1 and V is TRBV7-3, with TRBD2 matching 7 bases. This CDR3 has 13 residues. The junction had 6 bases not matched to a gene; V was cut back by 6 bases and J by 7 bases. Germline V lookup: CDR1 SGHTA, CDR2 FQGTGA. CDR3 amino acids: CASSLSGANEQFF. The CDR3 nucleotides read TGTGCCAGCAGTCTAAGCGGGGCTAATGAGCAGTTCTTC.

This clonotype was counted only a few times. The CDR3 spells CASSVALETQYF. DNA for the CDR3: TGTGCCAGCAGTGTCGCGCTGGAGACCCAGTACTTC. The chain recombines TRBV2 with TRBJ2-5; D is uncertain. Germline CDR1 SNHLY, CDR2 FYNNEI. V was shortened by 4 bases and J by 5 bases, with 8 bases between the two germline ends. The CDR3 length is 12 residues.

The rearrangement uses TRBV29-1 and TRBJ1-2; unclear D gene. Germline V gene sequence: CDR1 SQVTM, CDR2 ANQGSEA. There are 11 residues in the CDR3. The V and J ends lost 3 bases and 5 bases respectively, with 7 bases between them. The CDR3, as DNA: TGCAGCGTTGACTGGGCTTATGGCTACACCTTC. Its translation is CSVDWAYGYTF.

The chain couples TRBV4-2 to TRBJ1-2, with D unclear. This CDR3 is built from 15 residues. The germline V gene encodes CDR1 LGHNA and CDR2 YNFKEQ. V lost 1 base to trimming and J lost 0 bases, with 9 bases between them. This CDR3 reads CASSQVRPSNYGYTF. The CDR3 DNA reads TGTGCCAGCAGCCAAGTCCGTCCTTCTAACTATGGCTACACCTTC.

This clonotype occurred many times. This chain joins TRBV5-1 and TRBJ2-7; D perhaps matches TRBD2 (6 bases). This CDR3 has 14 amino acids. Germline assignment: CDR1 SGHRS and CDR2 YFSETQ. The V gene lost 9 bases and the J gene lost 2 bases, with 18 bases spanning the gap. Here the CDR3 reads CATRLDTATYEQYF. The CDR3 nucleotides read TGCGCCACCCGACTAGACACAGCAACCTACGAGCAGTACTTC.

This clonotype was observed a handful of times. This rearrangement joins TRBV2 to TRBJ2-3; 10 bases fit TRBD2. V trimming: 7 bases; J trimming: 8 bases; junction bases outside the gene matches: 21. The CDR3 totals 18 residues. CDR1 SNHLY and CDR2 FYNNEI come from the germline V gene. The CDR3 sequence is CASIRRSSGGLNLGTQYF. The CDR3 region has the DNA TGTGCCAGCATTCGTAGGTCTAGCGGGGGCCTTAATCTTGGTACGCAGTATTTT.

This clonotype was recorded many times. The rearrangement links TRBV18 to TRBJ2-3, with a weak D call TRBD1 (5 bases). V lost 3 bases and J lost 2, with 9 bases in between. There are 14 residues in the CDR3. Per germline, CDR1 KGHSH and CDR2 LQKENI. CDR3 sequence: CASSPGQVTDTQYF. The CDR3 DNA reads TGTGCCAGCTCACCTGGACAAGTCACAGATACGCAGTATTTT. Full variable domain (missing parts from reference TRBV18 and TRBJ2-3): NAGVMQNPRHLVRRRGQEARLRCSPMKGHSHVYWYRQLPEEGLKFMVYLQKENIIDESGMPKERFSAEFPKEGPSILRIQQVVRGDSAAYFCASSPGQVTDTQYFGPGTRLTVL.

V gene TRBV20-1 combines with J gene TRBJ1-2, with a possible D match to TRBD1 (6 bases). V was trimmed by 7 bases and J by 3 bases, leaving 18 bases between them. The CDR3 has 14 amino acids. CDR1 and CDR2 (germline): DFQATT, SNEGSKA (reference sequence). The CDR3: CSVPPGGRDYGYTF. The CDR3 bases are TGCAGTGTGCCGCCCGGGGGGCGCGACTATGGCTACACCTTC.

This clonotype showed up just a few times. CDR3 region: CASRTGSDGELFF. CDR3 DNA: TGTGCCAGCAGGACGGGGTCCGACGGGGAGCTGTTTTTT. The chain couples TRBV6-1 to TRBJ2-2; D perhaps matches TRBD2 (5 bases). The CDR3 sequence is 13 residues long. Trimming cost V 6 bases and J 7 bases, with 12 bases left between them. The germline CDR1 and CDR2 sequences are MNHNS and SASEGT.

This clonotype was recorded many times. The chain joins TRBV6-1 to TRBJ2-4, with 8 positions matching TRBD1. Germline V gives CDR1 MNHNS, CDR2 SASEGT. CDR3 length: 14 residues. The trim removed 5 bases at V and 7 bases at J, leaving 7 bases unmatched. The CDR3 coding sequence is TGTGCCAGCAGTCTCGGACAGGGCGAGAACATTCAGTACTTC. Residues: CASSLGQGENIQYF.

The chain couples TRBV4-1 to TRBJ2-3; the D call may be TRBD1 or TRBD2 (6 bases each). The CDR3 spans 15 residues. Trimming left V 5 bases short and J 2 bases short, with 14 bases between. Per germline, CDR1 MGHRA and CDR2 YSYEKL. The CDR3 loop reads CASSSRGTHTDTQYF. DNA for the CDR3: TGCGCCAGCAGCTCTCGGGGGACACACACAGATACGCAGTATTTT.

This clonotype came up a few times. The V call is TRBV5-8, the J call TRBJ1-6; D is ambiguous. Trimming pared 4 bases from V and 6 bases from J, leaving 17 bases between. Germline values: CDR1 SGHTS, CDR2 YDEGEE. The length of the CDR3 is 16 residues. CDR3 amino acids: CASSPEEWYRNSPLHF. CDR3 DNA sequence: TGTGCCAGCAGCCCCGAGGAGTGGTATCGTAATTCACCCCTCCACTTT.

This clonotype was seen a handful of times. The V gene is TRBV5-5, the J gene TRBJ2-6, with D possibly TRBD1 on 6 matching bases. This CDR3 has 17 residues. The germline V gene encodes CDR1 SGHKS and CDR2 YYEKEE (reference sequence). V was cut by 2 bases and J by 0 bases, with 12 bases left in between. The CDR3: CASSLGQSSSGANVLTF. DNA of the CDR3: TGTGCCAGCAGCTTAGGACAGTCGAGCTCTGGGGCCAACGTCCTGACTTTC.

To note about this clonotype: Being one base from a much bigger clone, this may be a read error. No conserved phenylalanine or tryptophan ends this CDR3, so it is likely a read error. The CDR3 spells CASSQSDTGFNEQFL. DNA for the CDR3: TGCGCCAGCAGCCAATCAGACACGGGATTCAATGAGCAGTTCCTC. The rearrangement uses TRBV4-3 and TRBJ2-1; weak D call: TRBD2 (5 bases). The V gene lost 2 bases and the J gene lost 6 bases, with 14 bases spanning the gap. Germline lookup yields CDR1 LGHNA and CDR2 YSLEER. The CDR3 is 15 residues long.

This clonotype showed up many times. V gene TRBV25-1 combines with J gene TRBJ1-5; TRBD1 aligns across 10 bases. Unmatched junction bases numbered 4, after V lost 6 bases and J lost 2 bases. The CDR3 has 15 amino acids. Germline assignment: CDR1 MGHDK and CDR2 SYGVNS. CDR3: CASSETGGGNQPQHF. The CDR3 DNA reads TGTGCCAGCAGCGAGACAGGGGGCGGCAATCAGCCCCAGCATTTT.

Only a few counts were recorded for this clonotype. This sequence joins TRBV27 and TRBJ1-5; no reliable D call. Trimming removed 6 bases from V and 2 bases from J, with 14 bases in between. CDR1 MNHEY and CDR2 SMNVEV come from the germline V gene (reference sequence). The CDR3 has 15 amino acids. The DNA for the CDR3 is TGTGCCAGCAGGAGCTTGGGAACGGGCAATCAGCCCCAGCATTTT. This translates into CASRSLGTGNQPQHF.

This clonotype was counted at least ten times. The V call is TRBV12-3 or TRBV12-4, the J call TRBJ2-2; no reliable D call. The V end lost 6 bases, the J end lost 1 base, and 9 bases lay between the germline ends. The CDR3 sequence is 14 residues long. CDR3 bases: TGTGCCAGCAGGGAGCAGGAGAACACCGGGGAGCTGTTTTTT. Amino acid sequence: CASREQENTGELFF.

This clonotype showed up many times. CDR3 DNA sequence: TGTGCCAGCAGCTTAGGAGGGAGCGGTGACGAGCAGTACTTC. Translating it yields CASSLGGSGDEQYF. The chain combines TRBV7-2 with TRBJ2-7, with a tentative D call TRBD2 (5 bases). Deletions cut 1 base from V and 5 bases from J, with 12 bases between. The germline V gene encodes CDR1 SGHTA and CDR2 FQGNSA. This CDR3 contains 14 residues.

This clonotype was seen many times. The chain's CDR3 is CASSLRTGGMFF. CDR3 DNA: TGTGCCAGCAGTCTACGGACAGGGGGGATGTTCTTC. This chain links TRBV27 with TRBJ2-1; 10 positions agree with TRBD1. Germline V gives CDR1 MNHEY, CDR2 SMNVEV (reference sequence). The V segment lost 5 bases and the J segment 15 bases; nucleotides outside the gene matches: 7. The CDR3 runs 12 residues.

As DNA, the CDR3 is TGTGCCAGCAGCCGGACAGGGTTCGACTACGAGCAGTACTTC. It translates to CASSRTGFDYEQYF. This chain uses TRBV5-6 with TRBJ2-7, with 8 bases that match TRBD1. Germline V CDR1 and CDR2: SGHDT, YYEEEE. The CDR3 extends over 14 amino acids. V lost 4 bases to trimming and J lost 3 bases; unmatched junction nucleotides: 6.

This clonotype was picked up a small number of times. This chain links TRBV24-1 with TRBJ2-1; D unclear. V lost 3 bases and J 3 bases, leaving 8 bases between the germline ends. Germline V gene sequence: CDR1 KGHDR, CDR2 SFDVKD. The CDR3 spans 14 residues. The CDR3 sequence is CATSDAGGYNEQFF. CDR3 nucleotide sequence: TGTGCCACCAGTGATGCTGGCGGCTACAATGAGCAGTTCTTC.

This clonotype was found many times. CDR3 bases: TGCGCCAGCAGCTTGGCGACGAACTGGGGACACTACAATGAGCAGTTCTTC. As protein: CASSLATNWGHYNEQFF. The chain has TRBV5-1 and TRBJ2-1; D might be TRBD1 (6 bases). Germline loops: CDR1 SGHRS, CDR2 YFSETQ. V was trimmed by 0 bases and J by 3 bases, leaving 16 bases between them. CDR3 size: 17 residues.

The gene calls are TRBV6-5 and TRBJ2-5; D not certain. Germline CDR1 reads MNHEY; CDR2 reads SVGAGI. The CDR3 totals 14 residues. Trimming left V 0 bases short and J 1 base short, with 6 bases between. Here the CDR3 DNA reads TGTGCCAGCAGTTACTCGAACAGCCAAGAGACCCAGTACTTC. It specifies CASSYSNSQETQYF.

V is TRBV7-9 and J is TRBJ1-1; D unclear. The V gene's germline CDR1 is SEHNR and CDR2 FQNEAQ (reference sequence). The CDR3 covers 13 residues. The V end was cut by 2 bases, the J end by 5 bases, with 9 bases between. Here the CDR3 reads CASSLPGKTEAFF. The CDR3 DNA sequence: TGTGCCAGCAGCTTACCTGGCAAGACTGAAGCTTTCTTT.

A few counts support this clonotype. The chain recombines TRBV18 with TRBJ2-7; 8 positions agree with TRBD2. The junction had 22 bases not matched to a gene; V was cut back by 3 bases and J by 0 bases. CDR1 KGHSH and CDR2 LQKENI come from the germline V gene. This CDR3 has 21 amino acids. In nucleotides, the CDR3 is TGTGCCAGCTCACCGTCCTTTCAGGAGCTAGCGGGTCCAGATGTCTCCTACGAGCAGTACTTC. Amino acids: CASSPSFQELAGPDVSYEQYF.

J is TRBJ1-6 and V is TRBV2, with D unclear. The CDR3 covers 13 residues. CDR1 and CDR2 (germline): SNHLY, FYNNEI. Trimming removed 2 bases from V and 12 bases from J, with 11 bases in between. CDR3 residues: CASSESPGLPLHF. CDR3 DNA sequence: TGTGCCAGCAGTGAAAGTCCGGGCCTACCCCTCCACTTT.

A remark on this clonotype: This may come from a read error, since a much larger clone is one base off. The chain is built from TRBV16 and TRBJ2-7, with D perhaps TRBD2 (5 bases). The CDR3 length is 13 residues. Per the germline V gene, CDR1 is KGHSY and CDR2 is FQNENV. The CDR3 coding sequence is TGTGCCAGCAGCCCTAACGGGATCTACGAGCGGTACTTC. It specifies CASSPNGIYERYF.